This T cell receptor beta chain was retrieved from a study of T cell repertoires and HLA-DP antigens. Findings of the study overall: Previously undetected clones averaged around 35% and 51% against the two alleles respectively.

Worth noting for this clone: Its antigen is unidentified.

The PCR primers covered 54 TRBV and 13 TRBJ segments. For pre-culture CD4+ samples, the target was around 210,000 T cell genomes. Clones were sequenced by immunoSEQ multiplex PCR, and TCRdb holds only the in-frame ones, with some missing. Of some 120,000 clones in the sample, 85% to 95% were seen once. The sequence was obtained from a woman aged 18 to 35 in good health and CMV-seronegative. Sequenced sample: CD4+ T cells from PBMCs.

CDR3 sequence reads: CASSLLGASNQPQHF. The CDR3 nucleotides are TGTGCCAGCAGTTTACTCGGGGCTAGCAATCAGCCCCAGCATTTT. The chain links TRBV6-5 to TRBJ1-5, with D maybe TRBD1 (5 bases). V was cut by 4 bases and J by 0 bases, with 10 bases left in between. There are 15 residues in the CDR3. Germline CDR1 is MNHEY and CDR2 is SVGAGI.